This TCR beta chain was recorded in a study of glioma-infiltrating T cells after dendritic cell vaccination. TCRdb keeps only in-frame clones here, not all; method: immunoSEQ multiplex PCR. The sample contains 99,000 or so clones, approximately 80% of which appear only once. Time point reported: after dendritic cell vaccination, including at tumor progression/relapse. Germline assignment: CDR1 SQVTM and CDR2 ANQGSEA. The V and J ends lost 2 bases and 4 bases respectively, with 14 bases between them. The CDR3 is 15 amino acids. V gene TRBV29-1 combines with J gene TRBJ1-4; D gene unclear. The receptor's source is a human donor with glioblastoma. The sequences come from blood, collected after dendritic cell vaccination. CDR3 coding DNA: TGCAGCGTTGAAACGTTAGACACTTTTAATGAAAAACTGTTTTTT. Translated: CSVETLDTFNEKLFF. Drawing the rest from reference TRBV29-1 and TRBJ1-4, the complete variable domain is SAVISQKPSRDICQRGTSLTIQCQVDSQVTMMFWYRQQPGQSLTLIATANQGSEATYESGFVIDKFPISRPNLTFSTLTVSNMSPEDSSIYLCSVETLDTFNEKLFFGSGTQLSVL.